The present T cell receptor beta chain was sequenced within a study of control samples from healthy donors and cancer patients. The assay was immunoSEQ multiplex PCR, and TCRdb's table has in-frame clones only and misses some. In the table there are 100,000 to 150,000 clones, roughly 92% of which are singletons. Per germline, CDR1 LGHDT and CDR2 YNNKEL (reference sequence). With 2 bases removed from V and 0 bases from J, the gap between germline ends came to 7 bases. The CDR3 has 15 amino acids. This sequence joins TRBV3-1 (or the pseudogene TRBV3-2) and TRBJ1-4; unclear D gene. Source material: blood. The source of this sequence is a man aged 18 to 29 in good health. This CDR3 reads CASSQRGPTNEKLFF. In DNA form, the CDR3 reads TGTGCCAGCAGCCAAAGAGGTCCAACTAATGAAAAACTGTTTTTT.